The next 5 T cell receptor beta chains were all read from a single sample in a study of CD8 T cells in Susac syndrome (dated by TCRdb to the late 2010s). The receptor library was made with the immunoSEQ multiplex PCR assay. RNA was extracted using the RNeasy kit, and about 0.5 to 1 ug of the RNA was reverse transcribed with random hexamers. TCRdb handled the public reads itself, with Q25 trimming in fastp and clone calling in MiXCR, and kept productive beta chains. Each record represents a unique CDR3 protein, reported with the most common genes and DNA among its rows. The sample table lists approximately 170,000 distinct CDR3 sequences, just over 90% of them with a count of one. The ten largest clones add up to around 0.079% of the sample. The sample was CD4+ T cells from PBMCs. These TCRs come from a human donor in good health.

The chain combines TRBV6-2 or TRBV6-3 with TRBJ2-4, with D possibly matching TRBD1 (6 bases). The V end was cut by 6 bases, the J end by 0 bases, with 18 bases between. Germline V CDR1 and CDR2: MNHEY, SVGEGT. The CDR3 consists of 17 residues. The CDR3 region is CASSFRTASRAKNIQYF. As DNA, the CDR3 is TGTGCCAGCAGCTTTAGGACAGCCTCGAGAGCCAAAAACATTCAGTACTTC.

This chain connects TRBV7-2 to TRBJ2-1; 10 bases match TRBD2. V lost 0 bases, J lost 6 bases, and 2 bases stayed unmatched. The CDR3 sequence is 15 residues long. Per germline, CDR1 SGHTA and CDR2 FQGNSA. CDR3 in amino acids: CASSLAAGGFNEQFF. CDR3 coding DNA: TGTGCCAGCAGCTTAGCAGCGGGGGGGTTCAATGAGCAGTTCTTC.

This clonotype was counted between two and nine times. The chain joins TRBV7-9 to TRBJ2-2, with D tentatively TRBD1 (6 bases). Trimming cost V 4 bases and J 9 bases, with 18 bases left between them. CDR1 and CDR2 from the germline V gene are SEHNR and FQNEAQ (reference sequence). CDR3 length equals 15 residues. In DNA form, the CDR3 reads TGTGCCAGCAGCTCCTCGGCACAGGGCCACCGGGAGCTGTTTTTT. Translating it yields CASSSSAQGHRELFF. The full variable domain, in which reference TRBV7-9 and TRBJ2-2 provide the parts outside the CDR3, is DTGVSQNPRHKITKRGQNVTFRCDPISEHNRLYWYRQTLGQGPEFLTYFQNEAQLEKSRLLSDRFSAERPKGSFSTLEIQRTEQGDSAMYLCASSSSAQGHRELFFGEGSRLTVL.

In its sample, this clonotype was seen a few times. The chain has TRBV6-2 or TRBV6-3 and TRBJ2-7; D ambiguous. Germline values: CDR1 MNHEY, CDR2 SVGEGT. This CDR3 region has 13 residues. The V gene lost 4 bases and the J gene lost 3 bases, with 10 bases spanning the gap. In DNA form, the CDR3 reads TGTGCCAGCAGTTCAAATTCAGGCTACGAGCAGTACTTC. Residues: CASSSNSGYEQYF.

The chain combines TRBV19 with TRBJ1-1; weak D call: TRBD1 (5 bases). The V gene's germline CDR1 is LNHDA and CDR2 SQIVND (reference sequence). V lost 6 bases, J lost 3 bases, and 14 bases lay in between. The CDR3 is 14 amino acids. CDR3 in amino acids: CASSPWGDDTEAFF. For the CDR3, the DNA is TGTGCCAGTAGCCCTTGGGGGGACGACACTGAAGCTTTCTTT.